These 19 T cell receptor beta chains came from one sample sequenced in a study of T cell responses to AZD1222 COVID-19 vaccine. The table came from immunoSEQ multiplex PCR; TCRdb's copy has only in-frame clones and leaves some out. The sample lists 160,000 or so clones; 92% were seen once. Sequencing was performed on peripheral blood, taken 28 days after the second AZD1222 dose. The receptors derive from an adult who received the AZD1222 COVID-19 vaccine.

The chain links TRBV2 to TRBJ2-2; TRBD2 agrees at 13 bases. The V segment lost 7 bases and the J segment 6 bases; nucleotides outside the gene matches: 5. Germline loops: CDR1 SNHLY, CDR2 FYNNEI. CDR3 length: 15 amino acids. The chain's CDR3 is CASIQTSGGSGELFF. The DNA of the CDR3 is TGTGCCAGCATACAGACTAGCGGGGGGTCCGGGGAGCTGTTTTTT.

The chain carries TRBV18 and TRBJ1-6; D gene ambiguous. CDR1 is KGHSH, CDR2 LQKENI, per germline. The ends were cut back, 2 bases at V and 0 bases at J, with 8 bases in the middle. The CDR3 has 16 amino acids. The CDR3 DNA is TGTGCCAGCTCACCATTGAGGGACTCCTATAATTCACCCCTCCACTTT. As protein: CASSPLRDSYNSPLHF.

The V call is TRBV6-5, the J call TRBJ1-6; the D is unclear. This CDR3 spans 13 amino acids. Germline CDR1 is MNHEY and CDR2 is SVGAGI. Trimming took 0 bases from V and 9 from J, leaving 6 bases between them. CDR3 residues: CASSYSLSSPLHF. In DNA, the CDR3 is TGTGCCAGCAGTTACTCTCTGAGTTCACCCCTCCACTTT.

Written as DNA, the CDR3 is TGTGCCAGCAGGTTGTACAATGAGCAGTTCTTC. It translates to CASRLYNEQFF. V and J are TRBV2 and TRBJ2-1; D remains ambiguous. Germline lookup yields CDR1 SNHLY and CDR2 FYNNEI. This CDR3 spans 11 amino acids. The V gene lost 6 bases and the J gene lost 4 bases, with 4 bases spanning the gap.

The chain's CDR3 is CASSPTYRANYGYTF. CDR3 nucleotide sequence: TGTGCCAGCAGCCCGACCTACAGAGCTAACTATGGCTACACCTTC. This sequence joins TRBV5-5 and TRBJ1-2; no clear D. The CDR3 contains 15 residues. V lost 4 bases to trimming and J lost 0 bases, with 13 bases between them. Germline lookup yields CDR1 SGHKS and CDR2 YYEKEE (reference sequence).

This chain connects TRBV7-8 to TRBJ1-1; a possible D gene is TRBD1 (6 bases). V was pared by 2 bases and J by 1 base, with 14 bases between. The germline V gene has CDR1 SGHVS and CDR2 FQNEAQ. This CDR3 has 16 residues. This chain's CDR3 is CASSLYRGQPNTEAFF. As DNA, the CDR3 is TGTGCCAGCAGCTTATATCGGGGGCAGCCGAACACTGAAGCTTTCTTT.

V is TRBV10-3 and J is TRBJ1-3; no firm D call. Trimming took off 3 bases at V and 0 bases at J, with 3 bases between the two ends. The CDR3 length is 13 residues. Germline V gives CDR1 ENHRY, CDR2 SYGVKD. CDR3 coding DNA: TGTGCCATCAGTGACAACTCTGGAAACACCATATATTTT. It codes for CAISDNSGNTIYF.

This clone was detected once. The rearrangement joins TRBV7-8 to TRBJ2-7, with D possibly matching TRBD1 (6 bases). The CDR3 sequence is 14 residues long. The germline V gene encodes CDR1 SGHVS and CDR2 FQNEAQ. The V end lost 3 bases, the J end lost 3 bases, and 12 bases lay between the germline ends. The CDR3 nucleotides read TGTGCCAGCAGCTTGGGACAAGGATACTACGAGCAGTACTTC. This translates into CASSLGQGYYEQYF.

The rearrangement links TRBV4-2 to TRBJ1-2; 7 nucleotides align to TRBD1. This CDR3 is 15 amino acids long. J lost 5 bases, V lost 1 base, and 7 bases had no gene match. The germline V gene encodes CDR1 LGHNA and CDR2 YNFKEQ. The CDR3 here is CASSQAKGAGYGYTF. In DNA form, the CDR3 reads TGTGCCAGCAGCCAAGCGAAGGGGGCGGGATATGGCTACACCTTC.

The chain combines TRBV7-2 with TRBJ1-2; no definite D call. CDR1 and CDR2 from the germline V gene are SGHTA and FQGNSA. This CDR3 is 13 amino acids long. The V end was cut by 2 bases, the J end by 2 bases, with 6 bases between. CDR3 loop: CASSLQANYGYTF. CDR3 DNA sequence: TGTGCCAGCAGCTTACAGGCGAACTATGGCTACACCTTC.

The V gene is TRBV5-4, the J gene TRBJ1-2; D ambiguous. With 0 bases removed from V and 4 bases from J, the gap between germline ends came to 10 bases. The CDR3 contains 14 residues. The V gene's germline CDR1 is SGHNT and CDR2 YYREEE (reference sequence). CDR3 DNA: TGTGCCAGCAGCTTGGCCGCGGGAATCTATGGCTACACCTTC. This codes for CASSLAAGIYGYTF.

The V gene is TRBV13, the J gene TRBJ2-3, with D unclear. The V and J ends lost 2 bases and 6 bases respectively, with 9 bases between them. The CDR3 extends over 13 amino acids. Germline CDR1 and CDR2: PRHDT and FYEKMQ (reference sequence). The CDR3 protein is CASSLRSGDTQYF. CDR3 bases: TGTGCCAGCAGCTTAAGGTCCGGGGATACGCAGTATTTT.

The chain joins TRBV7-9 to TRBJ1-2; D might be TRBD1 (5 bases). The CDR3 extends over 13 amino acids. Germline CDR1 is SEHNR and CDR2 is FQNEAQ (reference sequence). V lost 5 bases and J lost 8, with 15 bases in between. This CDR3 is CASSHGASRGYTF. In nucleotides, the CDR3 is TGTGCCAGCAGCCATGGGGCGAGTAGAGGCTACACCTTC. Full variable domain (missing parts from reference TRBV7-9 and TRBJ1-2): DTGVSQNPRHKITKRGQNVTFRCDPISEHNRLYWYRQTLGQGPEFLTYFQNEAQLEKSRLLSDRFSAERPKGSFSTLEIQRTEQGDSAMYLCASSHGASRGYTFGSGTRLTVV.

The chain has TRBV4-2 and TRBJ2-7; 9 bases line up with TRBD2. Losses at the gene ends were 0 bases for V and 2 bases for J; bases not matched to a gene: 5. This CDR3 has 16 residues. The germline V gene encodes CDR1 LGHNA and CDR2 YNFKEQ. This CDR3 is CASSQESPSGAYEQYF. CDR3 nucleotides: TGTGCCAGCAGCCAAGAGAGCCCTAGCGGGGCCTACGAGCAGTACTTC.

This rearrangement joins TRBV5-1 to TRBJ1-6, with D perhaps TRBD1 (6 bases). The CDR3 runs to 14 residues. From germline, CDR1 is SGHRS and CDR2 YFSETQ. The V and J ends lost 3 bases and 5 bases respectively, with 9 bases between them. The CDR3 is CASSWTADNSPLHF. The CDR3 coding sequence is TGCGCCAGCAGCTGGACAGCGGATAATTCACCCCTCCACTTT.

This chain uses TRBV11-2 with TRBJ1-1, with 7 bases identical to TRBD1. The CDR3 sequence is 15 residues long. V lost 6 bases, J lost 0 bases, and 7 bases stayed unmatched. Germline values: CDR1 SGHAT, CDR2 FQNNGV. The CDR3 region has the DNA TGTGCCAGCAGTACAGGGGACTATATGAACACTGAAGCTTTCTTT. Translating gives CASSTGDYMNTEAFF.

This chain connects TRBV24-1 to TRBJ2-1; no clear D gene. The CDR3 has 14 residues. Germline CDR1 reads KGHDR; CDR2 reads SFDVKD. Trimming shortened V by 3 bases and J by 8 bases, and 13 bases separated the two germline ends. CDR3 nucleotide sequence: TGTGCCACCAGTGATCCAACCCGCCTAGATGAGCAGTTCTTC. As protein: CATSDPTRLDEQFF.

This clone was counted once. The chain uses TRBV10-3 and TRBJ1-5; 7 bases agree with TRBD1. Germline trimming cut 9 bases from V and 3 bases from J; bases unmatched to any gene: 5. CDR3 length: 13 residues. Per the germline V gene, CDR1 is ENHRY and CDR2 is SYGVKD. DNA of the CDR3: TGTGCCATTAGACAGGGCCTCAATCAGCCCCAGCATTTT. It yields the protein CAIRQGLNQPQHF.

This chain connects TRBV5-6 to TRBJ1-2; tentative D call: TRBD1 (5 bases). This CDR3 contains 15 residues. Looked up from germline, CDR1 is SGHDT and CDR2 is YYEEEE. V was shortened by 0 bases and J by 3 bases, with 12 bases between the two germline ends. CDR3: CASSLEGAWYYGYTF. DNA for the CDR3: TGTGCCAGCAGCTTGGAAGGGGCGTGGTACTATGGCTACACCTTC.